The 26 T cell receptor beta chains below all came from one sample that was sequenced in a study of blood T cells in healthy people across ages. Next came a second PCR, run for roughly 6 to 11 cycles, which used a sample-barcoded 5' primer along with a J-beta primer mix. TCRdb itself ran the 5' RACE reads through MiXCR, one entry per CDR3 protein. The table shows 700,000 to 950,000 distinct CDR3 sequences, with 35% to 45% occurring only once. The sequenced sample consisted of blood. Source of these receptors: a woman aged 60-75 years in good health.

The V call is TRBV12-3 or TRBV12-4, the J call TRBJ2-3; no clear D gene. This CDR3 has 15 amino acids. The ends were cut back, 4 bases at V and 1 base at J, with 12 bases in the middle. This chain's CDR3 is CASSSGSEGTDTQYF. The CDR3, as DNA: TGTGCCAGCAGTTCCGGGTCTGAGGGCACAGATACGCAGTATTTT.

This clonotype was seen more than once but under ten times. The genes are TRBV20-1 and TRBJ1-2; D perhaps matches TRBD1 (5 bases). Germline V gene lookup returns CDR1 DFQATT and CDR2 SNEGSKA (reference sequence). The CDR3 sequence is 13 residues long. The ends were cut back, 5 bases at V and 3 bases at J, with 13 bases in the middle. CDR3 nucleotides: TGCAGTGCTCCCCTCCAGGGACACTATGGCTACACCTTC. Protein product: CSAPLQGHYGYTF.

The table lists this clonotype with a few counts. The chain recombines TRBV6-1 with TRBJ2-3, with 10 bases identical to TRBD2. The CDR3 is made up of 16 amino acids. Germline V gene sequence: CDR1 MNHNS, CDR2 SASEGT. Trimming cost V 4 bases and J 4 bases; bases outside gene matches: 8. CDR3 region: CASSAAVAGGSDTQYF. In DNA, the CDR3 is TGTGCCAGCAGTGCCGCGGTAGCGGGAGGTTCAGATACGCAGTATTTT.

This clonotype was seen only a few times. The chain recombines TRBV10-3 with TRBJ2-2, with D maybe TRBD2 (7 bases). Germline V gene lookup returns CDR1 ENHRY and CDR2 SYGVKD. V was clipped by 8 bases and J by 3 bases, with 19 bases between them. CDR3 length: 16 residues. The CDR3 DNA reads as TGTGCCATCGGAGGGGGGGGCTCAGGTGACACCGGGGAGCTGTTTTTT. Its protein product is CAIGGGGSGDTGELFF.

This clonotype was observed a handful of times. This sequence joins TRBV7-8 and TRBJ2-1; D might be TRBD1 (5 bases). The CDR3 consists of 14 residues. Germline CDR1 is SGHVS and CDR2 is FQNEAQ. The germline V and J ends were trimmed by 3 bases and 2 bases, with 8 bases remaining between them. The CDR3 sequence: CASSFKQAYNEQFF. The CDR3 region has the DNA TGTGCCAGCAGCTTCAAACAGGCCTACAATGAGCAGTTCTTC.

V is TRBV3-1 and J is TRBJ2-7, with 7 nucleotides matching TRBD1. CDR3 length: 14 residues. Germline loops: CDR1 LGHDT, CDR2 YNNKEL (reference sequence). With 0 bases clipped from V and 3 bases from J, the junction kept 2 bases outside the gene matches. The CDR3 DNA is TGTGCCAGCAGCCAAGATGGGACAGTCTACGAGCAGTACTTC. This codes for CASSQDGTVYEQYF.

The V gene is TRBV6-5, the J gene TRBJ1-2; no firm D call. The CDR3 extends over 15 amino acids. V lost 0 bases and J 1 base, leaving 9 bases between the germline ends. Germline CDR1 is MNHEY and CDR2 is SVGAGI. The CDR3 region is CASSYSPGFNYGYTF. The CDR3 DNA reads TGTGCCAGCAGTTACTCCCCGGGATTTAACTATGGCTACACCTTC.

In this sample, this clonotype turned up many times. The chain's CDR3 is CSVELAGTNYEQYF. The CDR3, as DNA: TGCAGCGTTGAACTTGCAGGGACCAACTACGAGCAGTACTTC. J is TRBJ2-7 and V is TRBV29-1; D is perhaps TRBD1 or TRBD2 (5 bases each). The CDR3 has 14 residues. Per germline, CDR1 SQVTM and CDR2 ANQGSEA. V lost 2 bases and J 3 bases, leaving 14 bases between the germline ends.

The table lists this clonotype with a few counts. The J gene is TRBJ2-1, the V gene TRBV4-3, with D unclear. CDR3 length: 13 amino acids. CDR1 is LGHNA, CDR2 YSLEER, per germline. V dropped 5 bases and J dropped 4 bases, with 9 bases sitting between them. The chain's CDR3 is CASSMQSYNEQFF. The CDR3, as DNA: TGCGCCAGCAGCATGCAGTCTTACAATGAGCAGTTCTTC.

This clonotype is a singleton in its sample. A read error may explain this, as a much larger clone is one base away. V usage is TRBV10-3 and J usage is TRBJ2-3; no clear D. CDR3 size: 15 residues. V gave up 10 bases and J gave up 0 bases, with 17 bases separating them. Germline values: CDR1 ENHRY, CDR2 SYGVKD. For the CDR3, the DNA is TGTGCCACTGTCGGCGCGGAATCTAGCACAGATACGCAGTATTTT. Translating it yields CATVGAESSTDTQYF.

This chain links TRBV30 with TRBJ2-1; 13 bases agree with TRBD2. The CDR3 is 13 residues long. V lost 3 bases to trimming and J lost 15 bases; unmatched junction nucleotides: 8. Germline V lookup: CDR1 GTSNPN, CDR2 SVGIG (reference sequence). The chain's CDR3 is CAWSATSGGASFF. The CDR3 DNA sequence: TGTGCCTGGAGCGCTACTAGCGGGGGGGCGTCGTTCTTC.

CDR3 in amino acids: CASSPSSGLDEQFF. The CDR3, as DNA: TGTGCCAGCAGCCCGTCTAGCGGTCTCGATGAGCAGTTCTTC. This chain links TRBV11-1 with TRBJ2-1; TRBD2 aligns across 7 bases. V dropped 5 bases and J dropped 8; count of bases not matched to a gene: 9. The CDR3 spans 14 residues. CDR1 and CDR2 from the germline V gene are SGHAT and FQDESV (reference sequence).

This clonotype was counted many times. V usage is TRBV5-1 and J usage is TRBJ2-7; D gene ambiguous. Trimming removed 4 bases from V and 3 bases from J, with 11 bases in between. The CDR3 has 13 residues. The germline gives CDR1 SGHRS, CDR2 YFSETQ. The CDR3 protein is CASSVDTDYEQYF. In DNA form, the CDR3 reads TGCGCCAGCAGCGTTGACACCGACTACGAGCAGTACTTC.

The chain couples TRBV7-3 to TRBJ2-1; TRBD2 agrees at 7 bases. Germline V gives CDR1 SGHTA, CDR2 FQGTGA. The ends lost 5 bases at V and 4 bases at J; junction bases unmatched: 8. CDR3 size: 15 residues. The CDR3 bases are TGTGCCAGCAGCCGAGAGGCGGGGGAGTACAATGAGCAGTTCTTC. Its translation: CASSREAGEYNEQFF.

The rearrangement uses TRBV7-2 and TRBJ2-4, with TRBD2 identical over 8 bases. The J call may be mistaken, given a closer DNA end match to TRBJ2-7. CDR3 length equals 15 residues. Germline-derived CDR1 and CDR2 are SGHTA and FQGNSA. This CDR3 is CASSSAASGLYEQYF. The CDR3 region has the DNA TGTGCCAGCAGCTCCGCGGCTAGCGGGCTCTACGAGCAGTACTTC.

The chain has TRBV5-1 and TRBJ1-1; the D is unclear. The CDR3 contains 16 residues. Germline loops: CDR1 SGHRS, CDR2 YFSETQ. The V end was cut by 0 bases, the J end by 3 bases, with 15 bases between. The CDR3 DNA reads TGCGCCAGCAGCTTGGCCACACCTGCCCCAGACACTGAAGCTTTCTTT. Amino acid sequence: CASSLATPAPDTEAFF.

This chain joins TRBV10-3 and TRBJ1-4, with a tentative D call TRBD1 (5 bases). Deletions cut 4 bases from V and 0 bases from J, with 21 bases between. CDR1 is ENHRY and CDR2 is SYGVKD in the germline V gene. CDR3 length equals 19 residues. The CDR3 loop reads CAISAEQDVLSATNEKLFF. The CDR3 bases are TGTGCCATCAGTGCCGAACAGGATGTCCTTTCTGCAACTAATGAAAAACTGTTTTTT.

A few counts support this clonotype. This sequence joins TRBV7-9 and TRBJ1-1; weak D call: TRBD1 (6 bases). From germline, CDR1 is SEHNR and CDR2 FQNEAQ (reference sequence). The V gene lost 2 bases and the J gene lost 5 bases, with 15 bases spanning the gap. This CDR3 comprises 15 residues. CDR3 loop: CASSLTWGARTEAFF. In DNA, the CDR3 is TGTGCCAGCAGCTTAACTTGGGGGGCGCGAACTGAAGCTTTCTTT.

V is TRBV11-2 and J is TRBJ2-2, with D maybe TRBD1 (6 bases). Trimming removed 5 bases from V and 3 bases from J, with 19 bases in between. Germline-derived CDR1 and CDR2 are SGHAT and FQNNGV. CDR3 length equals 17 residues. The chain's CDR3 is CASSPSSGQGYTGELFF. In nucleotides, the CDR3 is TGTGCCAGCAGCCCCAGTTCCGGGCAGGGGTACACCGGGGAGCTGTTTTTT.

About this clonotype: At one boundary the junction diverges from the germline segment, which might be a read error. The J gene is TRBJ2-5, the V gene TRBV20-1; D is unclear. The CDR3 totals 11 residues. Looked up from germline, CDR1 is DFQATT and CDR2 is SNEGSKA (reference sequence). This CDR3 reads CSTEYQETQYF. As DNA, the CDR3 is TGTAGTACTGAGTACCAAGAGACCCAGTACTTC.

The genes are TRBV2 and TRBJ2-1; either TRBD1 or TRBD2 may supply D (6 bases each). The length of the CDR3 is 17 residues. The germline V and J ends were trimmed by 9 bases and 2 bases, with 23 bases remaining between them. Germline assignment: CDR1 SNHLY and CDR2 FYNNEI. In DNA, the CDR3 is TGTGCCAGGACGGACTGGCGTAGGGGGGAAACCTACAATGAGCAGTTCTTC. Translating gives CARTDWRRGETYNEQFF. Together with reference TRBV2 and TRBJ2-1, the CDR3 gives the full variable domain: EPEVTQTPSHQVTQMGQEVILRCVPISNHLYFYWYRQILGQKVEFLVSFYNNEISEKSEIFDDQFSVERPDGSNFTLKIRSTKLEDSAMYFCARTDWRRGETYNEQFFGPGTRLTVL.

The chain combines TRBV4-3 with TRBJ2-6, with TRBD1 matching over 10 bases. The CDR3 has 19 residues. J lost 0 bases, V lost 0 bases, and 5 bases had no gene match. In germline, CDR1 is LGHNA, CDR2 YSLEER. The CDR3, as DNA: TGCGCCAGCAGCCAAGATATCGGGACAGGGGTCTCTGGGGCCAACGTCCTGACTTTC. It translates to CASSQDIGTGVSGANVLTF.

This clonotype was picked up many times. This chain's CDR3 is CASSLVASSGTDTQYF. DNA for the CDR3: TGTGCCAGCAGCTTAGTAGCCTCTAGTGGCACAGATACGCAGTATTTT. The J gene is TRBJ2-3, the V gene TRBV7-2; no definite D call. CDR1 and CDR2 from the germline V gene are SGHTA and FQGNSA. The CDR3 loop spans 16 amino acids. V was cut by 1 base and J by 1 base, with 12 bases left in between.

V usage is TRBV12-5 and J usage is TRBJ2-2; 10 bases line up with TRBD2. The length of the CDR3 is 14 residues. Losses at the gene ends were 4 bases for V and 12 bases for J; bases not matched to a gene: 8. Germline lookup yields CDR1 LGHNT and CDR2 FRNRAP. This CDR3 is CASGWRTSGLKLFF. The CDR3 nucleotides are TGTGCTAGTGGTTGGAGGACTAGCGGTCTCAAGCTGTTTTTT. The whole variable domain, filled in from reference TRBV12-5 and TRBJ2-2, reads DARVTQTPRHKVTEMGQEVTMRCQPILGHNTVFWYRQTMMQGLELLAYFRNRAPLDDSGMPKDRFSAEMPDATLATLKIQPSEPRDSAVYFCASGWRTSGLKLFFGEGSRLTVL.

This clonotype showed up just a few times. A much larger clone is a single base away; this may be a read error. The CDR3 DNA follows: TGTGCCAGCAGCCTCACAGCGGGAGGGGAGGAGCAGTACTTC. Protein product: CASSLTAGGEEQYF. The chain carries TRBV7-9 and TRBJ2-7, with 10 nucleotides matching TRBD2. Germline V gene data show CDR1 as SEHNR and CDR2 as FQNEAQ (reference sequence). CDR3 length: 14 amino acids. Unmatched junction bases numbered 8, after V lost 5 bases and J lost 7 bases.

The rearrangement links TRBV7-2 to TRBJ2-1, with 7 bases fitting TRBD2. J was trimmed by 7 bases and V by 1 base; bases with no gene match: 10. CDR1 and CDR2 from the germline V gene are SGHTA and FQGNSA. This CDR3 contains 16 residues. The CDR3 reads CASSLGGRSGKNEQFF. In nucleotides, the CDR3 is TGTGCCAGCAGCTTAGGTGGACGGAGCGGGAAAAATGAGCAGTTCTTC.